This TCR beta chain derives from a study of OX40 agonist ivuxolimab in advanced cancers. In the study overall: A mean age of about 56 years, range roughly 20 to 80, was recorded, and 82.7% were male. The study's findings and limits: CD4+ and CD8+ blood T cells expanded clonally by week 6 at 0.1 to 3.0 mg/kg.

On this clone: Antigen unknown.

Germline V lookup: CDR1 SGHVS, CDR2 FQNEAQ. V lost 2 bases, J lost 7 bases, and 21 bases lay in between. The CDR3 covers 17 residues. Only in-frame clones appear in the TCRdb table, and some are missing; sequencing was by immunoSEQ multiplex PCR. The sample includes 60,000 to 70,000 clones, around 83% of them seen just once. This TCR derives from an adult with an advanced solid tumor such as melanoma, head and neck, liver or kidney cancer. The gene calls are TRBV7-8 and TRBJ1-3; weak D call: TRBD1 (5 bases). Sample: CD4+ or CD8+ T cells sorted from blood, taken in a trial of the OX40 agonist ivuxolimab. The DNA of the CDR3 is TGTGCCAGCAGCTTAAAATTGGGTGGGACTTTAGGTAACACCATATATTTT. Translated: CASSLKLGGTLGNTIYF.